Following are 15 T cell receptor beta chains from one sample sequenced in a study of long-term antiretroviral therapy in people with HIV. The assay, immunoSEQ v3.0, was run at survey level. The protocol was immunoSEQ multiplex PCR, while the TCRdb copy is restricted to in-frame clones and leaves out a portion. The sample holds roughly 14,000 clones, 75% to 85% seen once. The sample here was unsorted PBMCs, taken 1.3 years before starting antiretroviral therapy. These receptors were obtained from a man aged 35 to 55 with HIV.

This chain links TRBV18 with TRBJ2-5; D ambiguous. CDR3 size: 13 residues. Germline CDR1 KGHSH, CDR2 LQKENI. Trimming shortened V by 0 bases and J by 4 bases, and 6 bases separated the two germline ends. CDR3 protein: CASSPPEVETQYF. The CDR3 nucleotides read TGTGCCAGCTCACCACCGGAAGTAGAGACCCAGTACTTC. The complete variable domain, with remaining parts taken from reference TRBV18 and TRBJ2-5, reads NAGVMQNPRHLVRRRGQEARLRCSPMKGHSHVYWYRQLPEEGLKFMVYLQKENIIDESGMPKERFSAEFPKEGPSILRIQQVVRGDSAAYFCASSPPEVETQYFGPGTRLLVL.

The genes are TRBV18 and TRBJ1-1; D uncertain. The V end was cut by 2 bases, the J end by 1 base, with 14 bases between. This CDR3 spans 16 amino acids. The germline V gene encodes CDR1 KGHSH and CDR2 LQKENI. The CDR3 DNA is TGTGCCAGCTCACCAGGCGTTAGGAGGGAGAACACTGAAGCTTTCTTT. This codes for CASSPGVRRENTEAFF.

This clone was counted only a few times. This chain joins TRBV4-1 and TRBJ2-7; D is unresolved. The germline V gene has CDR1 MGHRA and CDR2 YSYEKL. The ends were cut back, 2 bases at V and 1 base at J, with 6 bases in the middle. The length of the CDR3 is 13 residues. The CDR3: CASSQNPSYEQYF. In DNA form, the CDR3 reads TGCGCCAGCAGCCAAAATCCTTCCTACGAGCAGTACTTC.

The V and J genes are TRBV28 and TRBJ2-3, with D tentatively TRBD1 or TRBD2 (5 bases each). The CDR3 has 14 amino acids. V lost 3 bases and J 1 base, leaving 8 bases between the germline ends. CDR1 MDHEN and CDR2 SYDVKM come from the germline V gene. CDR3 nucleotide sequence: TGTGCCAGCAGTTTGAGGGACCGCACAGATACGCAGTATTTT. Its translation: CASSLRDRTDTQYF.

This clone was detected a few times. The J gene is TRBJ1-5, the V gene TRBV10-1; maybe TRBD1 (6 bases). The V end lost 3 bases, the J end lost 1 base, and 16 bases lay between the germline ends. The CDR3 totals 17 residues. Germline V gene data show CDR1 as WNHNN and CDR2 as SYGVQD (reference sequence). CDR3 bases: TGCGCCAGCAGTGAACAGGGCCCCCGGGGGAGCAATCAGCCCCAGCATTTT. This encodes CASSEQGPRGSNQPQHF.

V gene TRBV6-1 combines with J gene TRBJ1-4, with D possibly matching TRBD1 (5 bases). Germline lookup yields CDR1 MNHNS and CDR2 SASEGT. Trimming left V 3 bases short and J 4 bases short, with 12 bases between. CDR3 length: 15 amino acids. CDR3 region: CASSEPGLGNEKLFF. The DNA for the CDR3 is TGTGCCAGCAGTGAGCCAGGGCTGGGTAATGAAAAACTGTTTTTT.

The rearrangement uses TRBV5-1 and TRBJ2-5; 8 nucleotides line up with TRBD2. Germline lookup yields CDR1 SGHRS and CDR2 YFSETQ. This CDR3 is 17 amino acids long. The trim removed 4 bases at V and 5 bases at J, leaving 16 bases unmatched. The CDR3 region has the DNA TGCGCCAGCAGCCCGGCCGTACGGGGGGGCCTTGGTGAGACCCAGTACTTC. Amino acids: CASSPAVRGGLGETQYF.

This clone was recorded a few times. V usage is TRBV2 and J usage is TRBJ1-6; 10 bases line up with TRBD1. The CDR3 covers 15 residues. V trimming: 5 bases; J trimming: 6 bases; junction bases outside the gene matches: 4. Germline assignment: CDR1 SNHLY and CDR2 FYNNEI. The CDR3 reads CASSYRDRGNSPLHF. In DNA, the CDR3 is TGTGCCAGCAGTTACCGGGACAGGGGTAATTCACCCCTCCACTTT. Full variable domain (missing parts from reference TRBV2 and TRBJ1-6): EPEVTQTPSHQVTQMGQEVILRCVPISNHLYFYWYRQILGQKVEFLVSFYNNEISEKSEIFDDQFSVERPDGSNFTLKIRSTKLEDSAMYFCASSYRDRGNSPLHFGNGTRLTVT.

The V call is TRBV7-6, the J call TRBJ2-2, with D unresolved. This CDR3 is 17 amino acids long. Trimming pared 1 base from V and 1 base from J, leaving 13 bases between. Germline CDR1 is SGHVS and CDR2 is FNYEAQ. The CDR3 region is CASSLDERQMNTGELFF. CDR3 DNA sequence: TGTGCCAGCAGCTTAGATGAGAGACAAATGAACACCGGGGAGCTGTTTTTT.

This chain joins TRBV4-1 and TRBJ2-6, with D uncertain. Trimming removed 1 base from V and 0 bases from J, with 13 bases in between. The CDR3 runs to 18 residues. The germline V gene encodes CDR1 MGHRA and CDR2 YSYEKL. CDR3 protein: CASSQVDLGISGANVLTF. CDR3 nucleotides: TGCGCCAGCAGCCAAGTCGACTTGGGCATCTCTGGGGCCAACGTCCTGACTTTC.

The V call is TRBV4-1, the J call TRBJ1-1; D unresolved. This CDR3 spans 14 amino acids. Trimming pared 2 bases from V and 0 bases from J, leaving 7 bases between. Germline V gene lookup returns CDR1 MGHRA and CDR2 YSYEKL. The CDR3 sequence is CASSQTGLNTEAFF. The CDR3 DNA reads TGCGCCAGCAGCCAAACCGGGTTGAACACTGAAGCTTTCTTT.

This chain's CDR3 is CASSLGTGVWNEQFF. The CDR3 DNA reads TGTGCCAGCAGCCTCGGGACAGGGGTATGGAATGAGCAGTTCTTC. V and J are TRBV7-2 and TRBJ2-1, with 10 bases matching TRBD1. V gave up 5 bases and J gave up 7 bases; unmatched junction bases: 8. The CDR3 sequence is 15 residues long. Germline V gene data show CDR1 as SGHTA and CDR2 as FQGNSA.

The J gene is TRBJ2-2, the V gene TRBV4-1, with unresolved D. The CDR3 sequence is 17 residues long. V was pared by 0 bases and J by 6 bases, with 17 bases between. Germline CDR1 reads MGHRA; CDR2 reads YSYEKL. CDR3 amino acids: CASSQDLAALFAGELFF. The CDR3 bases are TGCGCCAGCAGCCAAGACCTGGCAGCTTTGTTTGCCGGGGAGCTGTTTTTT.

The chain combines TRBV18 with TRBJ1-6, with 7 bases matching TRBD1. Per germline, CDR1 KGHSH and CDR2 LQKENI. The V and J ends lost 6 bases and 7 bases, in that order; junction bases with no gene match: 9. The CDR3 totals 15 residues. Written as DNA, the CDR3 is TGTGCCAGCTCTCCCTCGGGACAGAAAAATTCACCCCTCCACTTT. Translation: CASSPSGQKNSPLHF.

The CDR3 nucleotides are TGTGCCAGTAGTATATCGGGACAGGGGACCTACGAGCAGTACTTC. Residues: CASSISGQGTYEQYF. The V gene is TRBV19, the J gene TRBJ2-7; 10 nucleotides align to TRBD1. The CDR3 spans 15 residues. Germline values: CDR1 LNHDA, CDR2 SQIVND (reference sequence). With 2 bases clipped from V and 2 bases from J, the junction kept 3 bases outside the gene matches.